This TCR beta chain was found in a study of siplizumab effects on memory and regulatory T cells. Findings of the study overall: Naive T cells appeared more diverse than memory cells and seemed to be major alloresponse contributors.

The CDR3 runs 17 residues. The trim removed 0 bases at V and 3 bases at J, leaving 8 bases unmatched. Germline V gene sequence: CDR1 LGHNT, CDR2 FRNRAP. About 9.8 x 10^4 TCR templates per sample were sequenced. Using immunoSEQ multiplex PCR, the repertoire was profiled, and TCRdb retains in-frame clones only, with some absent. This sample has just under 85,000 clones, with roughly 90% found just once. To note about this clone: Its matching antigen is unknown.

Source material: Tregs sorted from blood. This TCR derives from a human donor in good health. The J gene is TRBJ1-5, the V gene TRBV12-5; TRBD1 aligns across 7 bases. The CDR3 coding sequence is TGTGCTAGTGGTTTGGTAACGGCCGGGACAGTCAATCAGCCCCAGCATTTT. Translating it yields CASGLVTAGTVNQPQHF.